Sequencing of this TCR beta chain was carried out in a study of blood T cells in healthy people across ages. V lost 6 bases to trimming and J lost 9 bases, with 15 bases between them. Germline loops: CDR1 DFQATT, CDR2 SNEGSKA (reference sequence). There are 12 residues in the CDR3. Combining a sample-barcoded 5' primer with a J-beta primer mix, a second PCR ran for about 7 to 11 cycles. One entry per CDR3 protein, called by TCRdb with MiXCR from the 5' RACE reads. The sample comprises under 2,000,000 distinct CDR3 sequences, about 49% of which are singletons, and around 2.1% rests with the top ten. Each donor gave approximately 9.1 milliliters of peripheral blood. Every sample yielded at least 7 million isolated PBMCs.

The source is a woman aged 40-49 years in good health. The rearrangement links TRBV20-1 to TRBJ2-1, with D perhaps matching TRBD2 (6 bases). The sample comprised blood. The CDR3 region has the DNA TGCAGTGCCTTAACGGGGACTGCTGAGCAGTTCTTC. Its protein is CSALTGTAEQFF.